These 23 T cell receptor beta chains came from one sample sequenced in a study of cytomegalovirus exposure and HLA in healthy donors. Both 60 Vbeta primers and 13 Jbeta primers went into the PCR. Using immunoSEQ multiplex PCR, the repertoire was profiled, and TCRdb retains in-frame clones only, with some absent. The sample records under 55,000 clones, around 82% being singletons. Specimen: PBMCs. Receptor source: a man aged 25 to 40 in good health and CMV-seropositive.

This sequence joins TRBV10-3 and TRBJ2-7; 8 bases map to TRBD1. The V gene end was trimmed by 3 bases and the J gene end by 4 bases; junction bases not matched to a gene: 14. CDR3 length equals 17 residues. The germline V gene has CDR1 ENHRY and CDR2 SYGVKD. DNA of the CDR3: TGTGCCATCAGTGAAAAAGGTTGGCAGGGGGCTCCGTACGAGCAGTACTTC. This translates into CAISEKGWQGAPYEQYF.

V and J are TRBV30 and TRBJ2-5; D unclear. CDR1 and CDR2 (germline): GTSNPN, SVGIG (reference sequence). This CDR3 region has 15 residues. Trimming shortened V by 4 bases and J by 4 bases, and 19 bases separated the two germline ends. This chain's CDR3 is CAWTLSLVFGETQYF. In nucleotides, the CDR3 is TGTGCCTGGACCCTTAGTCTGGTTTTCGGAGAGACCCAGTACTTC. The variable domain in full, with the rest retrieved from reference TRBV30 and TRBJ2-5, is SQTIHQWPATLVQPVGSPLSLECTVEGTSNPNLYWYRQAAGRGLQLLFYSVGIGQISSEVPQNLSASRPQDRQFILSSKKLLLSDSGFYLCAWTLSLVFGETQYFGPGTRLLVL.

The chain couples TRBV19 to TRBJ2-7; possible D gene TRBD2, 5 bases. CDR1 is LNHDA, CDR2 SQIVND, per germline (reference sequence). V lost 5 bases and J 1 base, leaving 9 bases between the germline ends. The CDR3 is 13 amino acids. The CDR3 is CASSWRPSYEQYF. The CDR3 DNA sequence: TGTGCCAGTAGTTGGAGGCCGTCCTACGAGCAGTACTTC.

This clone was detected once. The rearrangement joins TRBV28 to TRBJ1-1; 7 nucleotides match TRBD1. The CDR3 runs to 15 residues. V lost 2 bases, J lost 0 bases, and 3 bases stayed unmatched. Per the germline V gene, CDR1 is MDHEN and CDR2 is SYDVKM. CDR3 nucleotide sequence: TGTGCCAGCAGTTTACAGGGGGTGGTGAACACTGAAGCTTTCTTT. This encodes CASSLQGVVNTEAFF. The full variable domain, with the rest looked up from reference TRBV28 and TRBJ1-1, is DVKVTQSSRYLVKRTGEKVFLECVQDMDHENMFWYRQDPGLGLRLIYFSYDVKMKEKGDIPEGYSVSREKKERFSLILESASTNQTSMYLCASSLQGVVNTEAFFGQGTRLTVV.

The rearrangement joins TRBV29-1 to TRBJ1-3; D gene unclear. V was clipped by 0 bases and J by 0 bases, with 6 bases between them. CDR3 size: 14 residues. The germline V gene encodes CDR1 SQVTM and CDR2 ANQGSEA. Here the CDR3 DNA reads TGCAGCGTTGAAGATCCAGTCTCTGGAAACACCATATATTTT. Amino acid sequence: CSVEDPVSGNTIYF.

Sample share makes this clone medium-sized. The chain combines TRBV4-1 with TRBJ1-2, with D unclear. With 4 bases removed from V and 2 bases from J, the gap between germline ends came to 14 bases. The V gene's germline CDR1 is MGHRA and CDR2 YSYEKL. This CDR3 comprises 15 residues. CDR3 DNA: TGCGCCAGCAGCCGCCCACCGGTCACGAACTATGGCTACACCTTC. This codes for CASSRPPVTNYGYTF.

The rearrangement links TRBV27 to TRBJ2-7, with D tentatively TRBD2 (5 bases). The ends were cut back, 5 bases at V and 1 base at J, with 9 bases in the middle. This CDR3 spans 13 amino acids. Germline V gene data show CDR1 as MNHEY and CDR2 as SMNVEV (reference sequence). The DNA of the CDR3 is TGTGCCAGCAGTCTAACTAGTTCCTACGAGCAGTACTTC. Amino acids: CASSLTSSYEQYF.

The J gene is TRBJ1-6, the V gene TRBV5-6; D is possibly TRBD1 (6 bases). The CDR3 is 15 residues long. Germline V gene data show CDR1 as SGHDT and CDR2 as YYEEEE. V lost 4 bases and J lost 10, with 18 bases in between. The CDR3 spells CASSLHQGPRSPLHF. CDR3 sequence (DNA): TGTGCCAGCAGCCTACATCAGGGGCCTAGATCACCCCTCCACTTT. Combining the CDR3 with reference TRBV5-6 and TRBJ1-6 gives the whole variable domain DAGVTQSPTHLIKTRGQQVTLRCSPKSGHDTVSWYQQALGQGPQFIFQYYEEEERQRGNFPDRFSGHQFPNYSSELNVNALLLGDSALYLCASSLHQGPRSPLHFGNGTRLTVT.

The V call is TRBV10-2, the J call TRBJ1-2; 10 positions agree with TRBD1. The junction had 5 bases not matched to a gene; V was cut back by 0 bases and J by 7 bases. The length of the CDR3 is 15 residues. The V gene's germline CDR1 is WSHSY and CDR2 SAAADI. The DNA for the CDR3 is TGCGCCAGCAGTGAGTCCGGGACAGGGGCTGGTGGCTACACCTTC. Amino acid sequence: CASSESGTGAGGYTF.

This sequence joins TRBV7-9 and TRBJ1-2; 11 bases line up with TRBD1. CDR3 length: 13 amino acids. The junction had 5 bases not matched to a gene; V was cut back by 10 bases and J by 4 bases. CDR1 is SEHNR and CDR2 is FQNEAQ in the germline V gene (reference sequence). CDR3: CATGQGESYGYTF. In DNA, the CDR3 is TGTGCCACGGGACAGGGGGAGAGCTATGGCTACACCTTC.

This clone was seen only a few times. The chain couples TRBV6-1 to TRBJ1-6; the D is unclear. Germline V gene data show CDR1 as MNHNS and CDR2 as SASEGT. The V end lost 6 bases, the J end lost 6 bases, and 12 bases lay between the germline ends. This CDR3 comprises 14 residues. CDR3 region: CASSHPAINSPLHF. For the CDR3, the DNA is TGTGCCAGCAGCCACCCCGCTATTAATTCACCCCTCCACTTT.

The J gene is TRBJ1-2, the V gene TRBV14; maybe TRBD1 (6 bases). The CDR3 covers 13 residues. CDR1 SGHDN and CDR2 FVKESK come from the germline V gene. Trimming pared 8 bases from V and 6 bases from J, leaving 16 bases between. The CDR3 bases are TGTGCCAGCTCCGTGGTGGGGGCCCATGGCTACACCTTC. As protein: CASSVVGAHGYTF.

V is TRBV7-7 and J is TRBJ2-7; the D gene is possibly TRBD2 (6 bases). With 5 bases removed from V and 5 bases from J, the gap between germline ends came to 16 bases. CDR1 and CDR2 (germline): SSHAT, FNYEAQ (reference sequence). The CDR3 sequence is 14 residues long. Here the CDR3 reads CASSPSRGLDEQYF. The CDR3, as DNA: TGTGCCAGCAGCCCCTCACGGGGACTGGACGAGCAGTACTTC. The variable domain in full, with the rest retrieved from reference TRBV7-7 and TRBJ2-7, is GAGVSQSPRYKVTKRGQDVTLRCDPISSHATLYWYQQALGQGPEFLTYFNYEAQPDKSGLPSDRFSAERPEGSISTLTIQRTEQRDSAMYRCASSPSRGLDEQYFGPGTRLTVT.

The CDR3 protein is CASSPSYNEQFF. The CDR3 nucleotides read TGTGCCAGCAGCCCGAGTTACAATGAGCAGTTCTTC. V and J are TRBV9 and TRBJ2-1; D gene ambiguous. The CDR3 loop spans 12 amino acids. Germline-derived CDR1 and CDR2 are SGDLS and YYNGEE. V was pared by 4 bases and J by 4 bases, with 6 bases between.

The chain links TRBV6-1 to TRBJ1-1; 10 positions match TRBD1. The V and J ends lost 7 bases and 4 bases, in that order; junction bases with no gene match: 9. CDR1 and CDR2 (germline): MNHNS, SASEGT. The CDR3 length is 15 residues. The CDR3 nucleotides read TGTGCCAGCAAGAGGACAGGGGGTGGGTTCACTGAAGCTTTCTTT. Encoded protein: CASKRTGGGFTEAFF.

This clone has only one observation. This rearrangement joins TRBV19 to TRBJ2-7; tentative D call: TRBD1 (6 bases). This CDR3 spans 15 amino acids. CDR1 is LNHDA and CDR2 is SQIVND in the germline V gene (reference sequence). Trimming cost V 6 bases and J 2 bases, with 17 bases left between them. The CDR3: CASSPSPGQPYEQYF. In nucleotides, the CDR3 is TGTGCCAGTAGCCCCAGCCCCGGACAGCCCTACGAGCAGTACTTC.

The gene calls are TRBV18 and TRBJ1-4; the match to TRBD1 covers 7 bases. The CDR3 is made up of 15 amino acids. With V trimmed by 5 bases and J by 4 bases, 7 bases remained unmatched. Germline V gene data show CDR1 as KGHSH and CDR2 as LQKENI. The CDR3 reads CASSTGQEHNEKLFF. The CDR3 DNA reads TGTGCCAGCTCAACCGGACAGGAGCATAATGAAAAACTGTTTTTT.

This CDR3 reads CASSSEMGQLDTIYF. CDR3 nucleotide sequence: TGTGCCAGCAGCTCCGAAATGGGACAGTTAGACACCATATATTTT. The gene calls are TRBV5-4 and TRBJ1-3, with TRBD1 matching 7 bases. The CDR3 loop spans 15 amino acids. Germline trimming cut 3 bases from V and 8 bases from J; bases unmatched to any gene: 11. The germline gives CDR1 SGHNT, CDR2 YYREEE (reference sequence). The full variable domain, in which reference TRBV5-4 and TRBJ1-3 provide the parts outside the CDR3, is ETGVTQSPTHLIKTRGQQVTLRCSSQSGHNTVSWYQQALGQGPQFIFQYYREEENGRGNFPPRFSGLQFPNYSSELNVNALELDDSALYLCASSSEMGQLDTIYFGEGSWLTVV.

This chain uses TRBV27 with TRBJ1-2; TRBD1 matches 8 bases. There are 15 residues in the CDR3. Germline V gene sequence: CDR1 MNHEY, CDR2 SMNVEV (reference sequence). V lost 3 bases, J lost 5 bases, and 8 bases stayed unmatched. The CDR3 is CASSFRDRPTYGYTF. The CDR3 DNA sequence: TGTGCCAGCAGTTTCCGGGACAGGCCAACTTATGGCTACACCTTC.

The chain recombines TRBV10-2 with TRBJ1-2; D is ambiguous. In germline, CDR1 is WSHSY, CDR2 SAAADI. This CDR3 is built from 13 residues. With 4 bases removed from V and 4 bases from J, the gap between germline ends came to 10 bases. Here the CDR3 DNA reads TGCGCCAGCAGTGGGTCGAGCGGCTATGGCTACACCTTC. Translation gives CASSGSSGYGYTF.

V and J are TRBV5-6 and TRBJ1-2; 10 nucleotides align to TRBD1. This CDR3 has 15 amino acids. V lost 2 bases to trimming and J lost 2 bases; unmatched junction nucleotides: 3. CDR1 is SGHDT and CDR2 is YYEEEE in the germline V gene. This chain's CDR3 is CASSFGDRGNYGYTF. Here the CDR3 DNA reads TGTGCCAGCAGCTTCGGGGACAGGGGCAACTATGGCTACACCTTC.

The chain combines TRBV18 with TRBJ1-5; 7 nucleotides agree with TRBD1. Germline lookup yields CDR1 KGHSH and CDR2 LQKENI. The length of the CDR3 is 15 residues. V gave up 6 bases and J gave up 4 bases; unmatched junction bases: 9. The CDR3, as DNA: TGTGCCAGCTCTGATGGACAGGCTGGGAATCAGCCCCAGCATTTT. Translating gives CASSDGQAGNQPQHF. The whole variable domain, remainder taken from reference TRBV18 and TRBJ1-5, is NAGVMQNPRHLVRRRGQEARLRCSPMKGHSHVYWYRQLPEEGLKFMVYLQKENIIDESGMPKERFSAEFPKEGPSILRIQQVVRGDSAAYFCASSDGQAGNQPQHFGDGTRLSIL.

CDR3 DNA sequence: TGCGCCAGCAGCCTTTCAGGGGGCTCTAATTCACCCCTCCACTTT. Its translation: CASSLSGGSNSPLHF. The chain links TRBV4-1 to TRBJ1-6; 8 bases map to TRBD1. V was clipped by 4 bases and J by 6 bases; unmatched bases: 5. The length of the CDR3 is 15 residues. CDR1 and CDR2 from the germline V gene are MGHRA and YSYEKL.